This entry describes one TCR beta chain. The sample is drawn from a study of blood T cell repertoires in COVID-19. V lost 4 bases and J lost 2, with 10 bases in between. The V gene's germline CDR1 is SQVTM and CDR2 ANQGSEA. The CDR3 sequence is 13 residues long. Libraries were prepared by immunoSEQ multiplex PCR; TCRdb keeps only in-frame clonotypes and omits some of them. The data show a few hundred thousand clones, around 91% seen once. Enrollees, about 18 to 95 years old, lived in around 23 US areas. Participants' own reports of clinical history determined their cohort assignment. The receptor was derived from a woman aged 18-35 years with acute COVID-19. V usage is TRBV29-1 and J usage is TRBJ2-3, with D maybe TRBD2 (5 bases). Material: PBMCs or T cells enriched from blood (not recorded which). In DNA, the CDR3 is TGCAGCGTTGGGGGAGATAACACAGATACGCAGTATTTT. Protein product: CSVGGDNTDTQYF.